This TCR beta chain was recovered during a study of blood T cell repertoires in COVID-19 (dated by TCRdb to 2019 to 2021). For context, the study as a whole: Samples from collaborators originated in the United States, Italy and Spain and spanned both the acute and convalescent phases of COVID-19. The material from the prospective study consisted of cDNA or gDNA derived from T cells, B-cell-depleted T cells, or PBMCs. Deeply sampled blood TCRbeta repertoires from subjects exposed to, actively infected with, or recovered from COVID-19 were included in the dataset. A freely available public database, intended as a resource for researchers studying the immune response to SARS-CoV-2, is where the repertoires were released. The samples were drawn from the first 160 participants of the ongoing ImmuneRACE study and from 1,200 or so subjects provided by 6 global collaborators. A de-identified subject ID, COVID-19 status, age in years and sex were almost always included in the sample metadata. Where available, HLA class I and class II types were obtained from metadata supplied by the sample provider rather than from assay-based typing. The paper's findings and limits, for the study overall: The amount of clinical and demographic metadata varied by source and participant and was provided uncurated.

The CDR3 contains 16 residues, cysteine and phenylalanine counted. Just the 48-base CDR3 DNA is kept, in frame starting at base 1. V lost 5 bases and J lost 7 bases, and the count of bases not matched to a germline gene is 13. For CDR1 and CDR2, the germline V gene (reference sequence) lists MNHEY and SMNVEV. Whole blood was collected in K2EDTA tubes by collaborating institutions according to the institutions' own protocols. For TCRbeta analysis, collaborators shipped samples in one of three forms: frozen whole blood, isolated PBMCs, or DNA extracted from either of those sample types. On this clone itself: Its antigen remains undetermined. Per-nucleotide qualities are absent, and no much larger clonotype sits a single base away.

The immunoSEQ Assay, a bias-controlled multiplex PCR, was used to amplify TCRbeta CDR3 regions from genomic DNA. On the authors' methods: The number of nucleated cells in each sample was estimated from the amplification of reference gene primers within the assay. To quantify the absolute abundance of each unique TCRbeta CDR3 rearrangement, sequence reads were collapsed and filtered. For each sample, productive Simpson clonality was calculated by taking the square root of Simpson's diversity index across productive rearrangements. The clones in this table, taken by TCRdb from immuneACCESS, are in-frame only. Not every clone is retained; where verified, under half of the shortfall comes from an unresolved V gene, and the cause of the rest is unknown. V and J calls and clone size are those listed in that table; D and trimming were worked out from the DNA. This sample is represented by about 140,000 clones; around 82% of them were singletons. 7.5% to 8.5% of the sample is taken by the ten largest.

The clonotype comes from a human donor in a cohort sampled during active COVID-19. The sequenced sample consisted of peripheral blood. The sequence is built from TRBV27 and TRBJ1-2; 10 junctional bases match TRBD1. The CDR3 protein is CASSLPPGQGNFGYTF. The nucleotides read TGTGCCAGCAGTCTCCCCCCGGGACAGGGGAATTTTGGCTACACCTTC.